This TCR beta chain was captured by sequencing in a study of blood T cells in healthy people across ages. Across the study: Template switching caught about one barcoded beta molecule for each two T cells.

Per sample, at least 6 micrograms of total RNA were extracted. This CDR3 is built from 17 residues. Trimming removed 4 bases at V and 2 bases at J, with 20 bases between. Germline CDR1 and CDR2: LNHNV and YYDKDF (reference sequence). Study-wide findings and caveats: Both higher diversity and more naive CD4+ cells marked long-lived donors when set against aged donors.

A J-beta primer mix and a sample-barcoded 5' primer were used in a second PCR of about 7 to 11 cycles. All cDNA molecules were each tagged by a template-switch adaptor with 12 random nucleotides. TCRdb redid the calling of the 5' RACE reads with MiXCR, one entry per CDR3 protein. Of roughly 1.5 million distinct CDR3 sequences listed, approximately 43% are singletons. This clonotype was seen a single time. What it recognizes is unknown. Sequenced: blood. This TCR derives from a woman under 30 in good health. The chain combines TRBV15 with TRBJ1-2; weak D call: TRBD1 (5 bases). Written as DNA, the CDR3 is TGTGCCACCAGCACAGACATGCTCTCGGGACGGAACTATGGCTACACCTTC. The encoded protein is CATSTDMLSGRNYGYTF.